The 5 T cell receptor beta chains in this list originate from one sample, sequenced in a study of T-cell reconstitution after alpha-beta-depleted transplantation in children. Unique molecular identifiers were incorporated into the prepared TCRbeta library. TCRdb called the PCR reads again in MiXCR, with one record for every CDR3 protein. Among hundreds of thousands of distinct CDR3 sequences listed, approximately 15% were seen once. The sample in question was PBMCs from the stem cell graft donor, obtained from the stem cell graft. The receptors were sampled from a human donor who donated a stem cell graft to a child with acute myeloid leukemia.

This clonotype was seen repeatedly, ten times or more. The rearrangement links TRBV13 to TRBJ1-1, with D maybe TRBD1 (6 bases). V lost 6 bases to trimming and J lost 5 bases, with 19 bases between them. The CDR3 has 15 amino acids. The V gene's germline CDR1 is PRHDT and CDR2 FYEKMQ (reference sequence). DNA for the CDR3: TGTGCCAGCAGAGAAATAGGGGGGCAAAGGACTGAAGCTTTCTTT. It encodes CASREIGGQRTEAFF.

This clonotype was counted ten times or more. The chain couples TRBV29-1 to TRBJ2-3; 9 bases map to TRBD1. The CDR3 extends over 17 amino acids. Trimming cost V 3 bases and J 0 bases; bases outside gene matches: 10. Germline values: CDR1 SQVTM, CDR2 ANQGSEA. Here the CDR3 reads CSVEGQGFFSSTDTQYF. The CDR3 coding sequence is TGCAGCGTTGAGGGACAGGGCTTTTTTTCCAGCACAGATACGCAGTATTTT.

To note about this clonotype: One base away lies a much larger clone, so this may be a sequencing read error. The chain couples TRBV7-2 to TRBJ2-7; D unresolved. The CDR3 covers 16 residues. The germline V gene has CDR1 SGHTA and CDR2 FQGNSA. Deletions cut 3 bases from V and 3 bases from J, with 18 bases between. The CDR3 is CASSFQVQGIRYEQYF. CDR3 sequence (DNA): TGTGCCAGCAGCTTCCAAGTACAAGGGATTCGCTACGAGCAGTACTTC.

This clonotype came up a few times. This chain connects TRBV7-9 to TRBJ2-1; D remains unclear. V lost 8 bases, J lost 9 bases, and 23 bases lay in between. This CDR3 spans 15 amino acids. Germline values: CDR1 SEHNR, CDR2 FQNEAQ (reference sequence). The CDR3 reads CASGSPQTFSGEQFF. In nucleotides, the CDR3 is TGTGCCAGCGGCTCCCCTCAAACCTTTTCGGGTGAGCAGTTCTTC.

This clonotype was observed many times. This chain links TRBV12-3 or TRBV12-4 with TRBJ2-7; 12 bases are shared with TRBD2. The CDR3 consists of 12 residues. The J segment lost 7 bases and the V segment lost 5 bases, leaving 0 bases of the junction unmatched. CDR3 coding DNA: TGTGCCAGCAGTGGACTAGCGGGGGAGCAGTACTTC. Residues: CASSGLAGEQYF.